Listed here are 25 T cell receptor beta chains from one sample, sequenced in a study of blood T cell repertoires in COVID-19. The data were produced by immunoSEQ multiplex PCR, yet TCRdb's version contains in-frame clones alone and is incomplete. The sample comprises around 220,000 clones, 65% to 85% of which are singletons, and 6.5% to 9% rests with the top ten. Sequenced sample: PBMCs or T cells enriched from blood (not recorded which). These receptors were collected from a woman aged 40 to 50 with acute COVID-19.

The rearrangement uses TRBV27 and TRBJ2-7; 7 nucleotides match TRBD1. J gave up 7 bases and V 4 bases, and 7 bases lay outside the gene matches. CDR1 is MNHEY, CDR2 SMNVEV, per germline (reference sequence). The CDR3 totals 13 residues. The CDR3 protein is CASSWAGGGEQYF. CDR3 in DNA: TGTGCCAGCAGTTGGGCAGGGGGTGGTGAGCAGTACTTC.

The chain recombines TRBV14 with TRBJ1-2; a weak D match, TRBD1 (5 bases). Per germline, CDR1 SGHDN and CDR2 FVKESK. V lost 1 base and J 4 bases, leaving 10 bases between the germline ends. This CDR3 is built from 14 residues. Here the CDR3 DNA reads TGTGCCAGCAGCCAAGTGGCGCAGGGCTATGGCTACACCTTC. Its protein product is CASSQVAQGYGYTF.

This sequence joins TRBV24-1 and TRBJ1-2, with 9 bases that match TRBD1. The CDR3 consists of 15 residues. V lost 3 bases to trimming and J lost 3 bases; unmatched junction nucleotides: 4. CDR1 KGHDR and CDR2 SFDVKD come from the germline V gene. The CDR3: CATSDPWTGDYGYTF. CDR3 DNA sequence: TGTGCCACCAGTGATCCCTGGACAGGGGACTATGGCTACACCTTC.

This chain links TRBV9 with TRBJ2-3, with TRBD2 matching over 11 bases. Germline CDR1 reads SGDLS; CDR2 reads YYNGEE. Losses at the gene ends were 0 bases for V and 3 bases for J; bases not matched to a gene: 6. This CDR3 has 17 amino acids. CDR3 sequence: CASSVVSRLAGTDTQYF. The CDR3 nucleotides are TGTGCCAGCAGCGTAGTCTCGAGACTAGCGGGAACAGATACGCAGTATTTT.

The V and J genes are TRBV19 and TRBJ2-2, with 8 bases fitting TRBD1. The junction had 2 bases not matched to a gene; V was cut back by 6 bases and J by 5 bases. The CDR3 covers 13 residues. From germline, CDR1 is LNHDA and CDR2 SQIVND (reference sequence). In DNA, the CDR3 is TGTGCCAGTAGCGACAGGGGAACCGGGGAGCTGTTTTTT. As protein: CASSDRGTGELFF.

The gene calls are TRBV28 and TRBJ1-1; D is unresolved. Trimming stripped 11 bases from V and 1 base from J, with 11 bases between. The germline CDR1 and CDR2 sequences are MDHEN and SYDVKM. This CDR3 has 12 amino acids. The CDR3 DNA reads TGTGCCTCGGAGGGCCCGAACACTGAAGCTTTCTTT. Translated, it gives CASEGPNTEAFF.

The chain combines TRBV28 with TRBJ2-1, with D tentatively TRBD2 (6 bases). V was pared by 8 bases and J by 9 bases, with 17 bases between. Germline CDR1 is MDHEN and CDR2 is SYDVKM. This CDR3 has 13 residues. The CDR3 loop is CASRPGVMGEQFF. In nucleotides, the CDR3 is TGTGCCAGCCGACCGGGGGTGATGGGTGAGCAGTTCTTC.

V is TRBV19 and J is TRBJ2-5; perhaps TRBD1 as D (5 bases). Germline V lookup: CDR1 LNHDA, CDR2 SQIVND (reference sequence). Trimming took 3 bases from V and 4 from J, leaving 15 bases between them. This CDR3 comprises 15 residues. The CDR3 nucleotides read TGTGCCAGTAGTATTGGGGCCAGGCCTCGAGAGACCCAGTACTTC. This encodes CASSIGARPRETQYF.

This chain joins TRBV3-1 (or the pseudogene TRBV3-2) and TRBJ2-7; D is undetermined. The length of the CDR3 is 13 residues. Trimming took 1 base from V and 0 from J, leaving 4 bases between them. Germline values: CDR1 LGHDT, CDR2 YNNKEL (reference sequence). For the CDR3, the DNA is TGTGCCAGCAGCCAAGGTAGCTCCTACGAGCAGTACTTC. Encoded protein: CASSQGSSYEQYF.

This clone was seen only once. The chain carries TRBV11-2 and TRBJ1-2; D possibly corresponds to TRBD1 (6 bases). Germline V gene lookup returns CDR1 SGHAT and CDR2 FQNNGV. The V and J ends lost 3 bases and 4 bases respectively, with 18 bases between them. The CDR3 consists of 16 residues. The CDR3 coding sequence is TGTGCCAGCAGCTTTAATAACTATACAGGGTTCTATGGCTACACCTTC. Translating it yields CASSFNNYTGFYGYTF.

The chain uses TRBV4-1 and TRBJ2-7; the match to TRBD1 covers 7 bases. Germline loops: CDR1 MGHRA, CDR2 YSYEKL. V dropped 3 bases and J dropped 5; count of bases not matched to a gene: 10. This CDR3 spans 15 amino acids. The CDR3 DNA reads as TGCGCCAGCAGCCAGCCCGACAGGGTAGCCCACGAGCAGTACTTC. This translates into CASSQPDRVAHEQYF.

Here the CDR3 reads CASSELAGKETQYF. The CDR3 region has the DNA TGTGCCAGCAGTGAACTAGCGGGAAAAGAGACCCAGTACTTC. The chain recombines TRBV6-1 with TRBJ2-5; 9 bases are a match to TRBD2. This CDR3 comprises 14 residues. V lost 2 bases and J lost 3; bases outside the gene matches: 1. Germline V gene sequence: CDR1 MNHNS, CDR2 SASEGT.

The chain joins TRBV19 to TRBJ1-5, with D perhaps matching TRBD1 (6 bases). This CDR3 region has 18 residues. V was cut by 6 bases and J by 1 base, with 22 bases left in between. The germline CDR1 and CDR2 sequences are LNHDA and SQIVND (reference sequence). CDR3: CASRMRAGRGVSNQPQHF. CDR3 DNA sequence: TGTGCCAGTAGGATGAGGGCCGGCAGGGGCGTAAGCAATCAGCCCCAGCATTTT.

In the case of this clone: Germline is not matched at one junction end, which may reflect a read error. The CDR3 here is CASSLGLGLDRTDTQYF. As DNA, the CDR3 is TGTGCTAGCAGCTTAGGGTTGGGATTGGACAGAACGGATACGCAGTATTTT. The V call is TRBV7-7, the J call TRBJ2-3; weak D call: TRBD1 (6 bases). The CDR3 is 17 residues long. Germline CDR1 reads SSHAT; CDR2 reads FNYEAQ (reference sequence).

The rearrangement links TRBV19 to TRBJ2-7; 9 nucleotides match TRBD2. The germline V gene has CDR1 LNHDA and CDR2 SQIVND (reference sequence). The CDR3 sequence is 19 residues long. Trimming at V came to 5 bases and at J to 1 base, leaving 18 bases not matched to a gene. The CDR3 bases are TGTGCCAGTAGTCCTTCTTTCCGGACTAGCGAAGACCTGTCCTACGAGCAGTACTTC. Amino acid sequence: CASSPSFRTSEDLSYEQYF. The variable domain in full, with the rest retrieved from reference TRBV19 and TRBJ2-7, is DGGITQSPKYLFRKEGQNVTLSCEQNLNHDAMYWYRQDPGQGLRLIYYSQIVNDFQKGDIAEGYSVSREKKESFPLTVTSAQKNPTAFYLCASSPSFRTSEDLSYEQYFGPGTRLTVT.

The V and J genes are TRBV2 and TRBJ2-2, with D perhaps matching TRBD1 (5 bases). CDR1 and CDR2 from the germline V gene are SNHLY and FYNNEI. The V end lost 5 bases, the J end lost 6 bases, and 7 bases lay between the germline ends. CDR3 length: 12 amino acids. CDR3 residues: CASSQGAGELFF. The CDR3 DNA reads as TGTGCCAGCAGTCAGGGTGCCGGGGAGCTGTTTTTT.

This clone appeared a few times. The chain couples TRBV28 to TRBJ2-7; possible D gene TRBD1, 6 bases. V gave up 2 bases and J gave up 3 bases, with 11 bases separating them. Germline-derived CDR1 and CDR2 are MDHEN and SYDVKM. The CDR3 loop spans 14 amino acids. The DNA of the CDR3 is TGTGCCAGCAGTTTAGGGGGCCAGGACTACGAGCAGTACTTC. This encodes CASSLGGQDYEQYF. Full variable domain (rest looked up from reference TRBV28 and TRBJ2-7): DVKVTQSSRYLVKRTGEKVFLECVQDMDHENMFWYRQDPGLGLRLIYFSYDVKMKEKGDIPEGYSVSREKKERFSLILESASTNQTSMYLCASSLGGQDYEQYFGPGTRLTVT.

The rearrangement joins TRBV4-3 to TRBJ2-3; tentative D call: TRBD2 (5 bases). Germline CDR1 is LGHNA and CDR2 is YSLEER. V was cut by 1 base and J by 4 bases, with 12 bases left in between. The CDR3 contains 15 residues. The CDR3 protein is CASSQATGRSDTQYF. In nucleotides, the CDR3 is TGCGCCAGCAGCCAAGCAACGGGAAGGTCAGATACGCAGTATTTT.

The CDR3 DNA follows: TGCGCCAGCAGCTTCCGACTGGGGAGCTCCTACGAGCAGTACTTC. It encodes CASSFRLGSSYEQYF. The chain recombines TRBV4-1 with TRBJ2-7; the D gene is possibly TRBD2 (5 bases). This CDR3 comprises 15 residues. V shed 5 bases and J shed 0 bases, with 14 bases lying between them. Germline V gene sequence: CDR1 MGHRA, CDR2 YSYEKL.

This clone was picked up a small number of times. The chain carries TRBV19 and TRBJ1-6; 8 positions match TRBD1. The CDR3 has 15 amino acids. The V and J ends lost 7 bases and 5 bases, in that order; junction bases with no gene match: 7. Germline CDR1 LNHDA, CDR2 SQIVND (reference sequence). This chain's CDR3 is CASTLQGANNSPLHF. DNA for the CDR3: TGTGCCAGTACCCTCCAGGGGGCGAATAATTCACCCCTCCACTTT.

CDR3 nucleotide sequence: TGTGCCAGCTCTCCGGTCAGGCGGGGGGACACAGATACGCAGTATTTT. It encodes CASSPVRRGDTDTQYF. J is TRBJ2-3 and V is TRBV18, with 8 bases fitting TRBD2. The V gene end was trimmed by 6 bases and the J gene end by 2 bases; junction bases not matched to a gene: 10. The germline V gene encodes CDR1 KGHSH and CDR2 LQKENI. This CDR3 is 16 amino acids long.

This clone was detected only once. V gene TRBV27 combines with J gene TRBJ1-4, with D perhaps TRBD1 (5 bases). The CDR3 runs to 15 residues. Trimming pared 6 bases from V and 7 bases from J, leaving 18 bases between. Germline values: CDR1 MNHEY, CDR2 SMNVEV (reference sequence). CDR3 sequence: CASSHSGRQGEKLFF. The CDR3, as DNA: TGTGCCAGCAGCCACTCAGGGCGCCAAGGTGAAAAACTGTTTTTT.

The V call is TRBV6-4, the J call TRBJ1-2; perhaps TRBD1 as D (6 bases). There are 14 residues in the CDR3. V was cut by 8 bases and J by 8 bases, with 21 bases left in between. Germline-derived CDR1 and CDR2 are MRHNA and SNTAGT. CDR3 nucleotides: TGTGCCAGCGATATCCATCAGGCAGGGGACGGCTACACCTTC. Its protein is CASDIHQAGDGYTF.

The genes are TRBV28 and TRBJ2-1; D remains ambiguous. With 3 bases removed from V and 3 bases from J, the gap between germline ends came to 12 bases. The CDR3 loop spans 15 amino acids. CDR1 is MDHEN, CDR2 SYDVKM, per germline. The CDR3 DNA reads as TGTGCCAGCAGTTTTATGAGTGCGTACTACAATGAGCAGTTCTTC. Its translation: CASSFMSAYYNEQFF.

The chain joins TRBV28 to TRBJ1-1; D is possibly TRBD1 (6 bases). This CDR3 contains 15 residues. The V and J ends lost 6 bases and 1 base respectively, with 15 bases between them. Germline CDR1 MDHEN, CDR2 SYDVKM. The CDR3 nucleotides read TGTGCCAGCAGGTCGCCGGACAGACCGAACACTGAAGCTTTCTTT. Its translation: CASRSPDRPNTEAFF.